This T cell receptor beta chain derives from a study of shared T cell receptors in the human thymus. This clone showed up just a few times. CDR3 length: 13 residues. CDR1 and CDR2 (germline): MDHEN, SYDVKM. V gave up 3 bases and J gave up 9 bases, with 15 bases separating them. Repertoires were generated with immunoSEQ multiplex PCR, while TCRdb's copy carries only in-frame clones and drops some. Of 700,000 or so clones listed, approximately 83% are singletons. These records were also assigned to another study, of human thymus T cells.

Specimen: thymocytes. V usage is TRBV28 and J usage is TRBJ2-7; the D gene is possibly TRBD2 (6 bases). This TCR was recovered from a girl under three years old with a congenital heart defect. CDR3 coding DNA: TGTGCCAGCAGTTTGCGCACCCAGGAGGGGCAGTACTTC. Translation gives CASSLRTQEGQYF.